The 15 T cell receptor beta chains reported below all come from one sample, sequenced in a study of blood T cell repertoires in COVID-19. Sequencing used immunoSEQ multiplex PCR; TCRdb keeps in-frame clones, though not all of them. The profile shows approximately 500,000 clones, roughly 91% of them singletons. The sample was peripheral blood. Receptors originate from a woman in her fifties or sixties with COVID-19, enrolled during active disease.

This clone was observed a few times. The chain carries TRBV28 and TRBJ1-2, with no clear D. The germline gives CDR1 MDHEN, CDR2 SYDVKM. The length of the CDR3 is 16 residues. Trimming took 6 bases from V and 5 from J, leaving 22 bases between them. CDR3 sequence reads: CASRRRVIRSSYGYTF. The CDR3 bases are TGTGCCAGCAGACGGAGGGTGATAAGGAGCTCATATGGCTACACCTTC.

The CDR3 here is CASSLIGDQPQHF. CDR3 in DNA: TGTGCCAGCAGCTTAATCGGGGATCAGCCCCAGCATTTT. This chain connects TRBV7-9 to TRBJ1-5; D is uncertain. Germline V gene data show CDR1 as SEHNR and CDR2 as FQNEAQ (reference sequence). V lost 2 bases and J lost 5, with 7 bases in between. CDR3 length: 13 residues.

The CDR3 DNA reads as TGTGCCAGCAGCCCGGGGGGCCTGGCTGTCGAGCAGTACTTC. It codes for CASSPGGLAVEQYF. The genes are TRBV3-1 (or the pseudogene TRBV3-2) and TRBJ2-7, with D perhaps TRBD2 (7 bases). V gave up 4 bases and J gave up 6 bases, with 16 bases separating them. The CDR3 has 14 amino acids. Germline V gene lookup returns CDR1 LGHDT and CDR2 YNNKEL (reference sequence).

The sample holds a few counts of this clone. The J gene is TRBJ1-6, the V gene TRBV3-1 (or the pseudogene TRBV3-2); 7 nucleotides match TRBD1. CDR3 length: 16 residues. The germline CDR1 and CDR2 sequences are LGHDT and YNNKEL (reference sequence). V dropped 2 bases and J dropped 5; count of bases not matched to a gene: 6. CDR3 residues: CASSQLPTGNNSPLHF. The CDR3 coding sequence is TGTGCCAGCAGCCAACTACCGACAGGGAATAATTCACCCCTCCACTTT.

The chain is built from TRBV28 and TRBJ1-1; the D gene is possibly TRBD1 (5 bases). Germline assignment: CDR1 MDHEN and CDR2 SYDVKM. With 4 bases removed from V and 3 bases from J, the gap between germline ends came to 12 bases. CDR3 length equals 14 residues. The CDR3 DNA sequence: TGTGCCAGCAGTTCTGCGGGGGGGGACACTGAAGCTTTCTTT. Translating it yields CASSSAGGDTEAFF.

The gene calls are TRBV5-4 and TRBJ2-2, with D tentatively TRBD2 (6 bases). The CDR3 has 13 residues. Trimming shortened V by 4 bases and J by 8 bases, and 12 bases separated the two germline ends. Germline CDR1 SGHNT, CDR2 YYREEE (reference sequence). DNA for the CDR3: TGTGCCAGCAGCCACGGAGGGGCAGGGGAGCTGTTTTTT. Amino acid sequence: CASSHGGAGELFF.

The gene calls are TRBV19 and TRBJ1-6; perhaps TRBD1 as D (5 bases). The V gene's germline CDR1 is LNHDA and CDR2 SQIVND (reference sequence). Trimming took off 4 bases at V and 11 bases at J, with 12 bases between the two ends. The CDR3 spans 13 residues. The CDR3 DNA reads as TGTGCCAGTAGTAATCCAGGGAATACACCCCTCCACTTT. Its translation: CASSNPGNTPLHF.

V gene TRBV28 combines with J gene TRBJ2-1; maybe TRBD1 (5 bases). The V gene's germline CDR1 is MDHEN and CDR2 SYDVKM. CDR3 size: 15 residues. The V and J ends lost 5 bases and 7 bases respectively, with 18 bases between them. CDR3 nucleotide sequence: TGTGCCAGCAGTGTAAACAGGCTACTACGAAATGAGCAGTTCTTC. Translated, it gives CASSVNRLLRNEQFF. The entire variable domain, with the rest obtained from reference TRBV28 and TRBJ2-1, is as follows: DVKVTQSSRYLVKRTGEKVFLECVQDMDHENMFWYRQDPGLGLRLIYFSYDVKMKEKGDIPEGYSVSREKKERFSLILESASTNQTSMYLCASSVNRLLRNEQFFGPGTRLTVL.

This clone has a single count. This chain links TRBV9 with TRBJ1-3; TRBD1 agrees at 8 bases. The CDR3 covers 15 residues. V trimming: 3 bases; J trimming: 1 base; junction bases outside the gene matches: 3. Germline V lookup: CDR1 SGDLS, CDR2 YYNGEE. The CDR3 DNA sequence: TGTGCCAGCAGCGCCAGGGGGCCATCTGGAAACACCATATATTTT. Translation gives CASSARGPSGNTIYF. Filled out from reference TRBV9 and TRBJ1-3, the complete variable domain reads DSGVTQTPKHLITATGQRVTLRCSPRSGDLSVYWYQQSLDQGLQFLIQYYNGEERAKGNILERFSAQQFPDLHSELNLSSLELGDSALYFCASSARGPSGNTIYFGEGSWLTVV.

This clone was observed a handful of times. V and J are TRBV2 and TRBJ1-3; D remains unclear. Per germline, CDR1 SNHLY and CDR2 FYNNEI. This CDR3 spans 13 amino acids. V was shortened by 9 bases and J by 3 bases, with 12 bases between the two germline ends. The CDR3 here is CASTETRGNTIYF. In DNA, the CDR3 is TGTGCCAGTACAGAGACGCGTGGAAACACCATATATTTT.

The chain has TRBV9 and TRBJ1-5; D ambiguous. The CDR3 has 13 amino acids. Germline lookup yields CDR1 SGDLS and CDR2 YYNGEE. V gave up 7 bases and J gave up 5 bases, with 13 bases separating them. CDR3 coding DNA: TGTGCCAGCTCCCTATCCACGGATCAGCCCCAGCATTTT. Its translation: CASSLSTDQPQHF. The full variable domain, completed using reference TRBV9 and TRBJ1-5, is DSGVTQTPKHLITATGQRVTLRCSPRSGDLSVYWYQQSLDQGLQFLIQYYNGEERAKGNILERFSAQQFPDLHSELNLSSLELGDSALYFCASSLSTDQPQHFGDGTRLSIL.

This clone was seen a handful of times. The chain employs TRBV5-4 and TRBJ2-7; 11 positions agree with TRBD2. The CDR3 consists of 14 residues. J gave up 5 bases and V 4 bases, and 5 bases lay outside the gene matches. From germline, CDR1 is SGHNT and CDR2 YYREEE (reference sequence). CDR3 region: CASSRTSGYDEQYF. CDR3 DNA sequence: TGTGCCAGCAGCCGGACTAGCGGGTATGACGAGCAGTACTTC.

This sequence joins TRBV4-1 and TRBJ1-4; 11 bases fit TRBD1. V shed 5 bases, J shed 8 bases, and the junction held 7 bases outside the gene matches. This CDR3 is 15 amino acids long. The V gene's germline CDR1 is MGHRA and CDR2 YSYEKL. The CDR3 reads CASSSGTGGWEKLFF. CDR3 DNA sequence: TGCGCCAGCAGCTCAGGGACAGGGGGATGGGAAAAACTGTTTTTT.

The chain links TRBV3-1 (or the pseudogene TRBV3-2) to TRBJ2-3; possibly TRBD2 for D (6 bases). Germline CDR1 and CDR2: LGHDT and YNNKEL (reference sequence). CDR3 length equals 15 residues. Trimming stripped 0 bases from V and 4 bases from J, with 11 bases between. In DNA, the CDR3 is TGTGCCAGCAGCCAAGATGTCGGGACTTCAGATACGCAGTATTTT. This sequence encodes CASSQDVGTSDTQYF.

This chain uses TRBV6-5 with TRBJ1-1; 7 bases match TRBD1. The CDR3 loop spans 14 amino acids. Germline CDR1 reads MNHEY; CDR2 reads SVGAGI. With 7 bases clipped from V and 0 bases from J, the junction kept 5 bases outside the gene matches. The CDR3 sequence is CASTPGGLNTEAFF. The DNA for the CDR3 is TGTGCCAGCACCCCAGGGGGTCTGAACACTGAAGCTTTCTTT.